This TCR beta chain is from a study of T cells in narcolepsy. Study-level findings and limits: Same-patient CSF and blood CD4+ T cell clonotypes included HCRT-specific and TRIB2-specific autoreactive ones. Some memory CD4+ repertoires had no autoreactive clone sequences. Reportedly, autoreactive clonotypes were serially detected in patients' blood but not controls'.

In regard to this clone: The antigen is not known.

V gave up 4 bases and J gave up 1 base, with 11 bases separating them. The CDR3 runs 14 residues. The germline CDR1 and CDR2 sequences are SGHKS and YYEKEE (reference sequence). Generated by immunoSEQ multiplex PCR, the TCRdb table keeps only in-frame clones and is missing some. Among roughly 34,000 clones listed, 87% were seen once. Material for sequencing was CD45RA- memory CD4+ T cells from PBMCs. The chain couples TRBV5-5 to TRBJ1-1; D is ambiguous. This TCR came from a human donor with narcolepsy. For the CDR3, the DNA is TGTGCCAGCAGCCCCTGGCCAGGGAACACTGAAGCTTTCTTT. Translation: CASSPWPGNTEAFF.